A selection of T cell receptor beta chains follows, all from one sample in a study of post-analysis software for immune sequencing data. One entry per CDR3 protein, called by TCRdb with MiXCR from the PCR reads. The profile shows about 560,000 distinct CDR3 sequences, around 40% of them singletons. Sequenced: blood. These receptors originate from a girl aged 5-17 years with multiple sclerosis. Both conserved end residues are part of each CDR3. The D gene is left open where the match is weak. Some rows mark clone size as missing; the rest say once, few, many or name a class of expanded clone.

cdr3_aa	cdr3_nt	cdr3_length	v_call	clone_size	d_call	j_call
CASSEMGQGGRDIQYF	TGTGCCAGCAGCGAAATGGGACAGGGCGGTAGGGACATTCAGTACTTC	16	TRBV6-1	few	TRBD1	TRBJ2-4
CASSRAGVSNQPQHF	TGTGCCAGCAGCCGGGCAGGGGTCAGCAATCAGCCCCAGCATTTT	15	TRBV5-5	few	.	TRBJ1-5
CASSTGTGVNEQFF	TGCGCCAGCAGCACCGGGACAGGGGTAAATGAGCAGTTCTTC	14	TRBV5-1	.	TRBD1	TRBJ2-1
CASTQGLIQETQYF	TGTGCCAGCACCCAGGGACTAATTCAAGAGACCCAGTACTTC	14	TRBV2	.	TRBD2	TRBJ2-5
CASSFGQGQETQYF	TGTGCCAGCAGCTTTGGACAGGGACAAGAGACCCAGTACTTC	14	TRBV12-3/TRBV12-4	many	TRBD1	TRBJ2-5
CAGGNSGISSYNEQFF	TGTGCCGGAGGAAACAGCGGAATTAGCTCCTACAATGAGCAGTTCTTC	16	TRBV30	few	.	TRBJ2-1
CASSKTDLGGSPLHF	TGCGCCAGCAGCAAGACGGACCTGGGCGGTTCACCCCTCCACTTT	15	TRBV5-1	once	.	TRBJ1-6
CAISGGFGVRLEAYNEQFF	TGTGCCATCAGTGGGGGCTTCGGGGTTAGACTAGAAGCCTACAATGAGCAGTTCTTC	19	TRBV10-3	.	.	TRBJ2-1
CACSTATEQYF	TGTGCCTGCAGCACGGCTACCGAGCAGTACTTC	11	TRBV9	.	.	TRBJ2-7
CASSLEAGIGANVLTF	TGCGCCAGCAGCTTGGAAGCGGGGATTGGGGCCAACGTCCTGACTTTC	16	TRBV5-1	.	TRBD2	TRBJ2-6
CSAFPRGKPYNEQFF	TGCAGTGCTTTTCCTCGCGGGAAACCCTACAATGAGCAGTTCTTC	15	TRBV20-1	few	.	TRBJ2-1
CASSQTSGGYEQYF	TGTGCCAGCAGCCAGACTAGCGGGGGCTACGAGCAGTACTTC	14	TRBV3-1	few	TRBD2	TRBJ2-7
CASGQGFEQYF	TGTGCCAGTGGACAGGGGTTCGAGCAGTACTTC	11	TRBV12-3/TRBV12-4	few	TRBD1	TRBJ2-7
CASSRPGTGTNTEAFF	TGTGCCAGCAGCCGTCCCGGGACAGGGACGAACACTGAAGCTTTCTTT	16	TRBV7-9	.	TRBD1	TRBJ1-1
CAISEGGVAGRLNYEQYF	TGTGCCATCAGTGAGGGTGGGGTAGCGGGGAGGCTTAACTACGAGCAGTACTTC	18	TRBV10-3	few	TRBD2	TRBJ2-7
CASSPPGIVLGEQYF	TGTGCCAGCAGCCCCCCGGGAATTGTGCTCGGCGAGCAGTACTTC	15	TRBV7-2	.	.	TRBJ2-7
CASSESLFSTRENTEAFF	TGTGCCAGCAGTGAATCGCTCTTCTCCACAAGGGAGAACACTGAAGCTTTCTTT	18	TRBV25-1	.	.	TRBJ1-1
CASSLSPGSSTDTQYF	TGTGCCAGCAGCTTATCCCCGGGGAGTAGCACAGATACGCAGTATTTT	16	TRBV7-2	.	.	TRBJ2-3
CASSLAHMRVNQPQHF	TGTGCCAGCAGCTTAGCTCACATGAGGGTTAACCAGCCCCAGCATTTT	16	TRBV7-2	few	.	TRBJ1-5
CSVAGLLGDEQYF	TGCAGCGTTGCGGGACTCCTAGGCGATGAGCAGTACTTC	13	TRBV29-1	.	.	TRBJ2-5
CASSLDNSGGTEAFF	TGTGCCAGCAGCCTCGACAACTCCGGGGGCACTGAAGCTTTCTTT	15	TRBV7-2	.	.	TRBJ1-1
CASSLVVGLMGGYTF	TGCGCCAGCAGCTTGGTAGTGGGATTGATGGGCGGCTACACCTTC	15	TRBV5-1	.	.	TRBJ1-2
CASNSDGGESPLHF	TGCGCCAGCAACTCAGATGGGGGAGAATCACCCCTCCACTTT	14	TRBV5-1	.	.	TRBJ1-6
CASSFLLRSDYGYTF	TGTGCCAGCAGCTTCCTCCTCCGTTCAGACTATGGCTACACCTTC	15	TRBV12-3/TRBV12-4	.	.	TRBJ1-2
CASSQVGRAYEQYF	TGCGCCAGCAGCCAAGTCGGGAGGGCCTACGAGCAGTACTTC	14	TRBV4-1	few	TRBD2	TRBJ2-7
CASSEAAQGVYEQYF	TGCGCCAGCAGCGAAGCAGCACAGGGGGTATACGAGCAGTACTTC	15	TRBV4-1	.	TRBD1	TRBJ2-7
CASSLNSNYGYTF	TGTGCCAGCAGCTTGAACAGTAACTATGGCTACACCTTC	13	TRBV5-5	.	.	TRBJ1-2
CSAPGQPTGELFF	TGCAGTGCTCCCGGACAGCCCACCGGGGAGCTGTTTTTT	13	TRBV20-1	.	.	TRBJ2-2
CATSGTGNEQFF	TGTGCCACCAGTGGGACAGGCAATGAGCAGTTCTTC	12	TRBV24-1	.	TRBD1	TRBJ2-1
CASSEQSIGEQFF	TGTGCCAGCAGTGAACAGAGCATCGGTGAGCAGTTCTTC	13	TRBV6-1	.	.	TRBJ2-1
CASSLRLGQGGEQYF	TGTGCCAGCAGCTTAAGACTGGGACAGGGGGGCGAGCAGTACTTC	15	TRBV7-9	.	TRBD1	TRBJ2-7
CASSQGRTNQPQHF	TGCGCCAGCAGCCAAGGCCGGACAAATCAGCCCCAGCATTTT	14	TRBV4-1	.	.	TRBJ1-5
CASTPRTSGSDEQFF	TGTGCCAGCACCCCCCGGACTAGCGGGAGTGATGAGCAGTTCTTC	15	TRBV6-6	.	TRBD2	TRBJ2-1
CSARMTSGGLWGNEQFF	TGCAGTGCTAGAATGACTAGCGGGGGCCTGTGGGGCAATGAGCAGTTCTTC	17	TRBV20-1	.	TRBD2	TRBJ2-1
CASSLPTSGSADTQYF	TGTGCCAGCAGCCTTCCGACTAGCGGGAGCGCAGATACGCAGTATTTT	16	TRBV5-5	.	TRBD2	TRBJ2-3
CAISEPDPARLAGDLSTDTQYF	TGTGCCATCAGTGAGCCTGACCCGGCGAGACTAGCGGGAGACCTCAGCACAGATACGCAGTATTTT	22	TRBV10-3	once	TRBD2	TRBJ2-3
CASSLAGARDYGYTF	TGCGCCAGCAGCTTGGCCGGCGCCAGGGACTATGGCTACACCTTC	15	TRBV5-1	.	.	TRBJ1-2
CASSLRPASGREEQYF	TGTGCCAGCAGTTTACGGCCTGCTAGCGGGAGGGAGGAGCAGTACTTC	16	TRBV28	.	TRBD2	TRBJ2-7
CSVGRDSYEQYF	TGCAGCGTAGGCCGGGACAGCTACGAGCAGTACTTC	12	TRBV29-1	.	TRBD1	TRBJ2-7
CSAVRIAGGDEQFF	TGCAGTGCTGTGAGGATAGCGGGGGGGGATGAGCAGTTCTTC	14	TRBV20-1	.	TRBD2	TRBJ2-1
CSVGGGTGEQYF	TGCAGCGTTGGCGGGGGAACGGGCGAGCAGTACTTC	12	TRBV29-1	few	TRBD2	TRBJ2-7
CSARAGYTGQGYEQYF	TGCAGTGCTAGAGCTGGTTACACGGGACAGGGCTACGAGCAGTACTTC	16	TRBV20-1	few	TRBD1	TRBJ2-7
CASSEGTTEAFF	TGCGCCAGCAGTGAGGGGACCACTGAAGCTTTCTTT	12	TRBV5-1	few	.	TRBJ1-1
CASSGQAPGTESYEQYF	TGTGCCAGCAGCGGACAAGCCCCCGGGACGGAATCCTACGAGCAGTACTTC	17	TRBV25-1	.	.	TRBJ2-7
CASSLEGGAETQYF	TGTGCCAGCAGCTTGGAAGGGGGGGCAGAGACCCAGTACTTC	14	TRBV5-5	.	.	TRBJ2-5
CSAIYLYRVAKETQYF	TGCAGTGCTATATATCTTTACAGGGTGGCGAAAGAGACCCAGTACTTC	16	TRBV20-1	few	.	TRBJ2-5
CATWRGSSYEQYF	TGTGCCACCTGGCGGGGAAGCTCCTACGAGCAGTACTTC	13	TRBV10-3	.	.	TRBJ2-7
CASSSVRPGLAGIHNEQFF	TGTGCCAGCAGTAGCGTAAGACCGGGACTAGCGGGGATCCACAATGAGCAGTTCTTC	19	TRBV27	few	TRBD2	TRBJ2-1
CASSQGLAGADTQYF	TGTGCCAGCAGCCAAGGACTAGCGGGAGCAGATACGCAGTATTTT	15	TRBV4-2	many	TRBD2	TRBJ2-3
CSGKGTSSYEQYF	TGCAGTGGGAAGGGGACTAGCTCCTACGAGCAGTACTTC	13	TRBV20-1	.	TRBD2	TRBJ2-7
CSVEIRASNTGELFF	TGCAGCGTTGAAATTCGGGCCTCGAACACCGGGGAGCTGTTTTTT	15	TRBV29-1	.	.	TRBJ2-2
CSAETGRSSYNSPLHF	TGCAGTGCCGAGACAGGCAGAAGCTCCTATAATTCACCCCTCCACTTT	16	TRBV20-1	.	.	TRBJ1-6
CASSRLLDSEQYF	TGTGCCAGCAGTCGCTTACTAGACTCCGAGCAGTACTTC	13	TRBV27	.	.	TRBJ2-7
CASSLVSADTQYF	TGTGCCAGCAGTTTAGTCTCCGCGGATACGCAGTATTTT	13	TRBV12-3/TRBV12-4	few	.	TRBJ2-3